A single sample gave rise to the 21 T cell receptor beta chains below, sequenced in a study of cytomegalovirus exposure and HLA in healthy donors (dated by TCRdb to the late 2010s). Library construction relied on the immunoSEQ multiplex PCR assay. A mixture of 60 forward primers for TCR Vbeta segments and 13 reverse primers for TCR Jbeta segments was used in the multiplex PCR. TCRdb holds this immuneACCESS table with in-frame rearrangements only. Some clones are missing; in checked studies, unresolved V genes explain under half, and the rest has no known cause. In this sample the table shows 150,000 to 180,000 clones, about four fifths of which occur a single time. In total, the top ten clones hold around 7.2% of the sample. The sequencing input was PBMCs. The receptors come from a young man in good health and CMV-seropositive.

The chain uses TRBV23-1 and TRBJ2-7; D is possibly TRBD2 (5 bases). TRBV23-1 is treated as an ORF (open reading frame) with a function not yet certain. This CDR3 has 13 amino acids. V dropped 2 bases and J dropped 3 bases, with 8 bases sitting between them. CDR3 residues: CASSQVTNYEQYF. The CDR3 DNA reads as TGCGCCAGCAGTCAAGTGACTAACTACGAGCAGTACTTC.

This clone was counted between two and nine times. CDR3 sequence (DNA): TGTGCAAGTCGCTTTGGACAGGCTCCACACTTCTTC. Translation gives CASRFGQAPHFF. The chain uses TRBV12-2 and TRBJ2-1; the D segment call TRBD1 is taken from the table without a DNA check. TRBV12-2 represents a pseudogene. CDR3 size: 12 residues.

The chain links TRBV10-3 to TRBJ2-7; TRBD1 matches 9 bases. Germline CDR1 reads ENHRY; CDR2 reads SYGVKD. This CDR3 has 17 amino acids. Trimming took 7 bases from V and 1 from J; bases not matched to a gene: 14. The CDR3 nucleotides read TGTGCCATCACCCAGTTTCCCCGGGACAGGGCATCCTACGAGCAGTACTTC. This codes for CAITQFPRDRASYEQYF.

The V gene is TRBV6-4, the J gene TRBJ2-6; TRBD2 matches 14 bases. The CDR3 runs to 17 residues. Germline CDR1 reads MRHNA; CDR2 reads SNTAGT. V lost 3 bases to trimming and J lost 3 bases; unmatched junction nucleotides: 1. CDR3 amino acids: CASSEGLAGVGANVLTF. The CDR3 DNA is TGTGCCAGCAGTGAGGGACTAGCGGGAGTTGGGGCCAACGTCCTGACTTTC.

The chain uses TRBV27 and TRBJ1-4; D is unresolved. This CDR3 is built from 18 residues. Trimming removed 2 bases at V and 0 bases at J, with 16 bases between. CDR1 is MNHEY and CDR2 is SMNVEV in the germline V gene (reference sequence). The CDR3 loop reads CASSLRTARGATNEKLFF. The DNA for the CDR3 is TGTGCCAGCAGTTTACGCACAGCTCGGGGAGCAACTAATGAAAAACTGTTTTTT.

V usage is TRBV5-4 and J usage is TRBJ1-2; D is perhaps TRBD1 (5 bases). The CDR3 contains 14 residues. Germline lookup yields CDR1 SGHNT and CDR2 YYREEE (reference sequence). Trimming pared 4 bases from V and 4 bases from J, leaving 14 bases between. The CDR3 DNA sequence: TGTGCCAGCAGCCCAGGCCTCCAGGGCTATGGCTACACCTTC. Its protein product is CASSPGLQGYGYTF.

The chain links TRBV27 to TRBJ1-2; D unclear. The CDR3 sequence is 13 residues long. V was pared by 0 bases and J by 7 bases, with 9 bases between. From germline, CDR1 is MNHEY and CDR2 SMNVEV (reference sequence). The CDR3 bases are TGTGCCAGCAGTTTATCTCCCTTGGCTGGCTACACCTTC. It codes for CASSLSPLAGYTF.

The gene calls are TRBV11-1 and TRBJ2-2, with 7 bases aligning to TRBD1. Germline values: CDR1 SGHAT, CDR2 FQDESV (reference sequence). This CDR3 comprises 16 residues. Unmatched junction bases numbered 12, after V lost 0 bases and J lost 11 bases. CDR3 loop: CASSLARGYGFGELFF. The DNA for the CDR3 is TGTGCCAGCAGCTTAGCCAGGGGGTATGGGTTCGGCGAGCTGTTTTTT.

This sequence joins TRBV5-4 and TRBJ2-3, with 9 bases that match TRBD2. CDR1 is SGHNT, CDR2 YYREEE, per germline (reference sequence). The V segment lost 4 bases and the J segment 0 bases; nucleotides outside the gene matches: 6. The CDR3 covers 16 residues. In DNA, the CDR3 is TGTGCCAGCAGCACTAAGCGGGGGGCTAGCACAGATACGCAGTATTTT. Its translation is CASSTKRGASTDTQYF. Looking up the rest from reference TRBV5-4 and TRBJ2-3 gives the full variable domain: ETGVTQSPTHLIKTRGQQVTLRCSSQSGHNTVSWYQQALGQGPQFIFQYYREEENGRGNFPPRFSGLQFPNYSSELNVNALELDDSALYLCASSTKRGASTDTQYFGPGTRLTVL.

V is TRBV6-6 and J is TRBJ1-6; a possible D gene is TRBD1 (5 bases). The germline gives CDR1 MNHNY, CDR2 SVGAGI (reference sequence). The CDR3 spans 16 residues. V lost 7 bases, J lost 0 bases, and 13 bases lay in between. In DNA, the CDR3 is TGTGCCAGCATTCGGGACTCCGGCTCCTATAATTCACCCCTCCACTTT. It translates to CASIRDSGSYNSPLHF.

The CDR3 DNA reads as TGTGCCAGCAGCCGTAAGCCACAGGGGGATCAGCCCCAGCATTTT. Residues: CASSRKPQGDQPQHF. The gene calls are TRBV27 and TRBJ1-5; 8 bases are a match to TRBD1. V lost 6 bases and J lost 5; bases outside the gene matches: 9. The germline V gene has CDR1 MNHEY and CDR2 SMNVEV (reference sequence). The CDR3 has 15 amino acids.

The V call is TRBV21-1, the J call TRBJ1-2; the table assigns TRBD1, which was not confirmed against the DNA. TRBV21-1 is termed a pseudogene. CDR3 length: 15 residues. This CDR3 reads CASSKGHSIQGRKTF. The CDR3 DNA is TGTGCCAGCAGCAAAGGTCATAGTATTCAGGGCAGGAAGACCTTC.

V gene TRBV18 combines with J gene TRBJ1-1, with TRBD1 matching 7 bases. The CDR3 consists of 13 residues. The V gene's germline CDR1 is KGHSH and CDR2 LQKENI. V shed 5 bases, J shed 2 bases, and the junction held 2 bases outside the gene matches. The CDR3 coding sequence is TGTGCCAGCTCAAGACAGGGAAACACTGAAGCTTTCTTT. Protein product: CASSRQGNTEAFF.

The chain employs TRBV30 and TRBJ2-5, with D hard to call. The CDR3 totals 13 residues. CDR1 and CDR2 from the germline V gene are GTSNPN and SVGIG (reference sequence). Trimming shortened V by 3 bases and J by 6 bases, and 14 bases separated the two germline ends. CDR3 coding DNA: TGTGCCTGGAGCCCGCGAGAGAGGCAGACCCAGTACTTC. This sequence encodes CAWSPRERQTQYF. The complete variable domain, with remaining parts taken from reference TRBV30 and TRBJ2-5, reads SQTIHQWPATLVQPVGSPLSLECTVEGTSNPNLYWYRQAAGRGLQLLFYSVGIGQISSEVPQNLSASRPQDRQFILSSKKLLLSDSGFYLCAWSPRERQTQYFGPGTRLLVL.

V gene TRBV4-3 combines with J gene TRBJ1-2, with 7 bases aligning to TRBD1. V lost 0 bases, J lost 4 bases, and 5 bases stayed unmatched. The CDR3 runs 15 residues. In germline, CDR1 is LGHNA, CDR2 YSLEER. This CDR3 is CASSQDYQGGYGYTF. The DNA of the CDR3 is TGCGCCAGCAGCCAAGATTATCAGGGGGGCTATGGCTACACCTTC.

The genes are TRBV7-6 and TRBJ2-5; 9 nucleotides align to TRBD2. CDR1 is SGHVS, CDR2 FNYEAQ, per germline. This CDR3 has 16 amino acids. With V trimmed by 5 bases and J by 2 bases, 9 bases remained unmatched. The chain's CDR3 is CASSVTSGPQQETQYF. As DNA, the CDR3 is TGTGCCAGCAGCGTGACTAGCGGCCCTCAACAAGAGACCCAGTACTTC. The entire variable domain, with the rest obtained from reference TRBV7-6 and TRBJ2-5, is as follows: GAGVSQSPRYKVTKRGQDVALRCDPISGHVSLYWYRQALGQGPEFLTYFNYEAQQDKSGLPNDRFSAERPEGSISTLTIQRTEQRDSAMYRCASSVTSGPQQETQYFGPGTRLLVL.

CDR3 DNA sequence: TGTGCCAGCAGTTACTCTGCAGGGGCCAGCACTGAAGCTTTCTTT. Translated: CASSYSAGASTEAFF. The V gene is TRBV6-6, the J gene TRBJ1-1, with D maybe TRBD1 (6 bases). Germline loops: CDR1 MNHNY, CDR2 SVGAGI (reference sequence). The CDR3 covers 15 residues. The V end was cut by 0 bases, the J end by 4 bases, with 12 bases between.

V is TRBV6-1 and J is TRBJ2-7, with D possibly matching TRBD1 (6 bases). V was clipped by 6 bases and J by 4 bases, with 19 bases between them. CDR3 size: 15 residues. CDR1 MNHNS and CDR2 SASEGT come from the germline V gene. For the CDR3, the DNA is TGTGCCAGCAGCTCAACAGGGCTAGGGAGATACGAGCAGTACTTC. Protein sequence: CASSSTGLGRYEQYF.

This clone was counted a single time. The chain employs TRBV4-1 and TRBJ2-1; 13 bases align to TRBD2. J lost 4 bases, V lost 2 bases, and 2 bases had no gene match. Germline assignment: CDR1 MGHRA and CDR2 YSYEKL. The CDR3 loop spans 16 amino acids. The CDR3 nucleotides are TGCGCCAGCAGCCAACCGGGACTAGCGGGGTACAATGAGCAGTTCTTC. It codes for CASSQPGLAGYNEQFF.

The rearrangement links TRBV2 to TRBJ1-6; TRBD1 aligns across 7 bases. Losses at the gene ends were 1 base for V and 7 bases for J; bases not matched to a gene: 4. Germline assignment: CDR1 SNHLY and CDR2 FYNNEI. The CDR3 covers 15 residues. CDR3 coding DNA: TGTGCCAGCAGTGAAGAGACAGGGTCCAATTCACCCCTCCACTTT. Translation gives CASSEETGSNSPLHF.

The rearrangement uses TRBV5-1 and TRBJ2-1, with 10 nucleotides matching TRBD1. Germline V gene data show CDR1 as SGHRS and CDR2 as YFSETQ. This CDR3 region has 13 residues. The trim removed 7 bases at V and 10 bases at J, leaving 8 bases unmatched. The CDR3: CASATGQGSEQFF. In nucleotides, the CDR3 is TGCGCCAGCGCCACGGGACAGGGGTCCGAGCAGTTCTTC.